Listed here are 22 T cell receptor beta chains from one sample, sequenced in a study of human CD8 memory T cell subsets. TCR beta libraries were made by UMI-labeled 5' RACE. TCRdb re-called the 5' RACE reads; every CDR3 protein appears as one record, without DNA. In total, the table holds approximately 11,000 distinct CDR3 sequences. Sample: CD8+ T cells from PBMCs. These receptors all come from a human donor in good health.

V usage is TRBV25-1 and J usage is TRBJ1-2. Germline V CDR1 and CDR2: MGHDK, SYGVNS. This CDR3 contains 14 residues. The CDR3 spells CASSEVSENYGYTF.

The chain carries TRBV27 and TRBJ1-1. Germline-derived CDR1 and CDR2 are MNHEY and SMNVEV (reference sequence). CDR3 length: 15 amino acids. CDR3 protein: CASSLSTRGGTEAFF.

The genes are TRBV7-6 and TRBJ2-1; the TCRdb D gene call, TRBD1, has no DNA to confirm it. This CDR3 is built from 14 residues. Per germline, CDR1 SGHVS and CDR2 FNYEAQ. CDR3 sequence: CASSRGGANNEQFF.

The chain carries TRBV3-1 and TRBJ2-1; no DNA is available, so the TRBD2 call from TCRdb remains unchecked. CDR1 is LGHDT, CDR2 YNNKEL, per germline (reference sequence). The CDR3 has 15 amino acids. CDR3 loop: CASSRGLARYNEQFF.

In terms of frequency, this clonotype is medium-sized. The chain carries TRBV29-1 and TRBJ1-1. The CDR3 totals 13 residues. Germline V gives CDR1 SQVTM, CDR2 ANQGSEA. CDR3 sequence: CSVEWGVGSEAFF.

The chain recombines TRBV7-3 with TRBJ2-1; the D gene TCRdb calls, TRBD1, cannot be checked with no DNA. This CDR3 comprises 19 residues. Germline lookup yields CDR1 SGHTA and CDR2 FQGTGA. CDR3 sequence: CASSLMRGGETGGYNEQFF. Filled out from reference TRBV7-3 and TRBJ2-1, the complete variable domain reads GAGVSQTPSNKVTEKGKYVELRCDPISGHTALYWYRQSLGQGPEFLIYFQGTGAADDSGLPNDRFFAVRPEGSVSTLKIQRTERGDSAVYLCASSLMRGGETGGYNEQFFGPGTRLTVL.

The chain links TRBV20-1 to TRBJ2-1. CDR3 length: 11 residues. Germline CDR1 is DFQATT and CDR2 is SNEGSKA (reference sequence). The CDR3 reads CSAVANNEQFF.

The chain joins TRBV14 to TRBJ1-2. CDR1 and CDR2 (germline): SGHDN, FVKESK. The CDR3 consists of 15 residues. The CDR3 reads CASSQDLSTNYGYTF.

The V gene is TRBV11-3, the J gene TRBJ2-3. CDR1 and CDR2 from the germline V gene are SGHNT and YENEEA. CDR3 length: 13 residues. Here the CDR3 reads CASSLENDHTQYF.

The V gene is TRBV5-6, the J gene TRBJ1-5; TCRdb names TRBD1, which stays unverified in the absence of DNA. This CDR3 contains 17 residues. CDR1 and CDR2 from the germline V gene are SGHDT and YYEEEE. This CDR3 is CASSPDMGQGGNQPQHF.

The CDR3 is CASSEAEGEGPTDTQYF. J is TRBJ2-3 and V is TRBV2; TCRdb outputs TRBD2, but without DNA this stays unchecked. The length of the CDR3 is 17 residues. The germline V gene encodes CDR1 SNHLY and CDR2 FYNNEI.

J is TRBJ1-1 and V is TRBV28; the D gene TCRdb calls, TRBD1, cannot be checked with no DNA. This CDR3 has 15 amino acids. Germline CDR1 is MDHEN and CDR2 is SYDVKM. The CDR3 region is CASSVTGTMNTEAFF.

The chain combines TRBV28 with TRBJ2-7; TCRdb names TRBD2, which stays unverified in the absence of DNA. The CDR3 has 17 amino acids. Germline CDR1 MDHEN, CDR2 SYDVKM. CDR3 amino acids: CASSPAASGAYSYEQYF. Variable domain in full (rest from reference TRBV28 and TRBJ2-7): DVKVTQSSRYLVKRTGEKVFLECVQDMDHENMFWYRQDPGLGLRLIYFSYDVKMKEKGDIPEGYSVSREKKERFSLILESASTNQTSMYLCASSPAASGAYSYEQYFGPGTRLTVT.

The rearrangement links TRBV7-9 to TRBJ2-7; TCRdb indicates TRBD1, and absent DNA this call remains unverified. Germline CDR1 and CDR2: SEHNR and FQNEAQ (reference sequence). The CDR3 has 14 residues. The CDR3 spells CASSRQSPSYEQYF.

CDR3 in amino acids: CASSLTIWDSYYEQYF. The V and J genes are TRBV7-2 and TRBJ2-7; the TCRdb call, TRBD1, lacks DNA for checking. Per germline, CDR1 SGHTA and CDR2 FQGNSA. The CDR3 contains 16 residues.

The V call is TRBV7-8, the J call TRBJ2-1; TCRdb gives TRBD2 as the D gene, but with no DNA this cannot be confirmed. Germline values: CDR1 SGHVS, CDR2 FQNEAQ. This CDR3 region has 21 residues. The CDR3 sequence: CASSLVSLRYLAGLTYNEQFF.

V and J are TRBV11-2 and TRBJ2-1; TCRdb returns TRBD2, unconfirmable since there is no DNA. The CDR3 spans 16 residues. Germline CDR1 and CDR2: SGHAT and FQNNGV. CDR3 region: CASSLLAGARGNEQFF.

Judged by frequency, this clonotype is medium-sized. The rearrangement joins TRBV11-2 to TRBJ2-7; TCRdb proposes TRBD2, but this gene call is untestable without DNA. Germline loops: CDR1 SGHAT, CDR2 FQNNGV. The length of the CDR3 is 13 residues. The CDR3 spells CASRLGRAGEQYF.

The gene calls are TRBV3-1 and TRBJ2-3. Germline CDR1 reads LGHDT; CDR2 reads YNNKEL (reference sequence). The CDR3 contains 12 residues. The CDR3 sequence: CASSPCTDTQYF.

The genes are TRBV15 and TRBJ1-5; TCRdb's assignment of TRBD1 cannot be checked, as there is no DNA. This CDR3 spans 13 amino acids. The germline V gene encodes CDR1 LNHNV and CDR2 YYDKDF (reference sequence). The CDR3 reads CATSQGHHQPQHF.

This sequence joins TRBV6-5 and TRBJ2-2; TCRdb lists TRBD1, though no DNA is available to test this call. From germline, CDR1 is MNHEY and CDR2 SVGAGI. The CDR3 loop spans 15 amino acids. This CDR3 is CASSYSTGLTGELFF.

V is TRBV20-1 and J is TRBJ2-7; TCRdb designates TRBD2, a call that cannot be tested without DNA. Per the germline V gene, CDR1 is DFQATT and CDR2 is SNEGSKA (reference sequence). The CDR3 extends over 17 amino acids. The CDR3 spells CSARDGPEGGRPGEQYF.